These T cell receptor beta chains were read from a single sample in a study of cytomegalovirus exposure and HLA in healthy donors. Repertoires were generated with immunoSEQ multiplex PCR, while TCRdb's copy carries only in-frame clones and drops some. The sample consists of about 94,000 clones, around 84% of them appearing once. Material for sequencing was PBMCs. The receptors come from a human donor in good health. Both conserved end residues are trimmed from each CDR3. Each record gives: J gene, V gene, CDR3 protein.

TRBJ2-7 TRBV7-2 ASSARQGAKEQY
TRBJ2-1 TRBV4-3 ASSQDPVPYNEQF
TRBJ1-1 TRBV12-5 ASGSQGQVTEAF
TRBJ2-7 TRBV7-2 ASSQRVAGGHLAYEQY
TRBJ2-1 TRBV4-3 ASSQDPDRAYNEQF
TRBJ2-2 TRBV7-3 ASSSGSTGELF
TRBJ1-1 TRBV27 ASRQNRGIPEAF
TRBJ2-3 TRBV7-9 ASSLARGPLTDTQY
TRBJ1-1 TRBV11-2 ASSHGQNTEAF
TRBJ1-1 TRBV6-5 ASSYGSGKNTKAF
TRBJ1-2 TRBV27 ASRFDDSTGGYT
TRBJ1-3 TRBV5-1 ASSLLSSGNTIY
TRBJ2-5 TRBV7-9 ASSSVAGGSGTQY
TRBJ2-5 TRBV5-6 ASSSTPGQGRETQY
TRBJ2-3 TRBV5-6 ASSLGGTDTQY
TRBJ2-1 TRBV29-1 SVGSPWQGTEQF
TRBJ1-6 TRBV4-2 ASSQGGSPRHSPLH
TRBJ2-3 TRBV4-2 ASSQDSLERLADTQY
TRBJ2-2 TRBV2 ASSGVLVTGELF
TRBJ1-4 TRBV6-5 ASSYSGTGGLF
TRBJ2-3 TRBV9 ASSVLSTDTQY
TRBJ2-7 TRBV5-1 ASSLAGASYEQY
TRBJ1-5 TRBV29-1 SVEVGGGGQPQH
TRBJ2-5 TRBV6-5 ASSPGQGGRETQY
TRBJ2-1 TRBV6-1 ASSEAVRYNEQF
TRBJ2-3 TRBV7-3 ASASGGLGTDTQY
TRBJ2-3 TRBV6-5 ASSRTRVDTQY
TRBJ2-7 TRBV30 ASYRGSGEQY
TRBJ2-1 TRBV4-2 ASSQDWDRVTNVAHEQF
TRBJ2-1 TRBV10-2 ASMATSGYNEQF
TRBJ1-5 TRBV28 ASSLWDRANQPQH
TRBJ2-4 TRBV4-1 ASSQGGQGKNIQY
TRBJ2-1 TRBV7-9 ASSQGGGGEF
TRBJ2-3 TRBV5-1 ASSAGQGQYTDTQY
TRBJ1-3 TRBV10-3 AISDRGTGTSAGNTIY
TRBJ2-1 TRBV5-6 ASSLAKREDHEQF
TRBJ2-7 TRBV5-1 ASSLDPGVGEQY
TRBJ2-3 TRBV9 ASSVGQGPTDTQY
TRBJ1-2 TRBV4-1 ASSLRTPRFYGYT
TRBJ2-3 TRBV6-4 ASGSGGTDTQY
TRBJ2-7 TRBV6-6 ASRGLAGSYEQY
TRBJ2-1 TRBV19 ASSIDRGEQF
TRBJ1-2 TRBV4-1 ASRPEGRGYT
TRBJ1-6 TRBV11-2 ASSEWSLSNSPLH
TRBJ2-4 TRBV7-6 ASSPDRRGLAKNIQY
TRBJ2-7 TRBV28 ASSAAIAGLYEQY
TRBJ2-3 TRBV18 ASSPLSRGVFTDTQY
TRBJ1-5 TRBV2 ASRAGGYSNQPQH
TRBJ2-7 TRBV7-2 ASSTSSAGGYEQY
TRBJ1-1 TRBV7-9 ASSLALGGTEAF
TRBJ2-2 TRBV10-3 AISEGLSGVNTGELF
TRBJ1-5 TRBV18 ASSPDRDQPQH